This record looks at one T cell receptor (beta chain) sequence and its context. Antigen: not known. This record belongs to a study of PD-1 blockade in classical Hodgkin lymphoma. Per the germline V gene, CDR1 is SNHLY and CDR2 is FYNNEI. V lost 8 bases, J lost 5 bases, and 2 bases stayed unmatched. The CDR3 has 14 residues. Study outcomes and limitations: Reported baseline diversity: healthy donors highest, relapsed/refractory patients lowest. Exclusion removed patients who began nivolumab under 1 year after ASCT.

Specified time point: cycle 4 day 1 (C4D1), after 5 to 7 weeks of nivolumab. Autologous stem cell transplantation was followed by relapse in every patient, and brentuximab vedotin exposure varied. Using magnetic negative selection, the CD4+ T cells were separated out of thawed PBMCs. Sequencing used immunoSEQ multiplex PCR; TCRdb keeps in-frame clones, though not all of them. The table lists some 26,000 clones, 80% to 85% of them singletons, with about 3% in the top ten. This sequence originates from a human donor with classical Hodgkin lymphoma. The source material was CD4+ T cells from blood, sampled before the fourth cycle of nivolumab. This chain links TRBV2 with TRBJ1-6; 11 nucleotides line up with TRBD1. CDR3 sequence (DNA): TGTGCCAGCGGGACAGGGGGTGATAATTCACCCCTCCACTTT. Translated, it gives CASGTGGDNSPLHF.